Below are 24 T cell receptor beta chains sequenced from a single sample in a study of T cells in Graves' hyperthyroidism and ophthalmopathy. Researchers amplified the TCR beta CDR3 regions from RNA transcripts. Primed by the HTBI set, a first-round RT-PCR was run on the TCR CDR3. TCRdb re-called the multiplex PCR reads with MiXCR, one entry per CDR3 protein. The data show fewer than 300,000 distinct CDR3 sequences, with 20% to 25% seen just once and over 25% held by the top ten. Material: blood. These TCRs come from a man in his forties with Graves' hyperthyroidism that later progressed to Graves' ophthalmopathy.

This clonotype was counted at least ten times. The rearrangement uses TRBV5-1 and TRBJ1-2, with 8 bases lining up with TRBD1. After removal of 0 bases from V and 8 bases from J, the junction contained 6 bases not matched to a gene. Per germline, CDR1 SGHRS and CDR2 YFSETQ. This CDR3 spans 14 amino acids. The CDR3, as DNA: TGCGCCAGCAGCTTGGGACAGGGGATAAGAGGCTACACCTTC. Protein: CASSLGQGIRGYTF.

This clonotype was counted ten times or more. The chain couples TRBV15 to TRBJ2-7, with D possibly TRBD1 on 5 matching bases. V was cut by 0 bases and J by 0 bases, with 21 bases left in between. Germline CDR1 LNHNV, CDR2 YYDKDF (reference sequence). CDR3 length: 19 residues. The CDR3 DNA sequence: TGTGCCACCAGCAGAGATCTTTACAGGTTCCGACTTAACTCCTACGAGCAGTACTTC. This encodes CATSRDLYRFRLNSYEQYF.

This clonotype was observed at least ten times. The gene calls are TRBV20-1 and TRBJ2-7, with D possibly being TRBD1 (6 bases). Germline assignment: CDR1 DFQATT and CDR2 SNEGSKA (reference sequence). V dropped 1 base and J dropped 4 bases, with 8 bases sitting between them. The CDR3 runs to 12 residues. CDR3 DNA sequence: TGCAGTGCTAGAGGAGGGGGATACGAGCAGTACTTC. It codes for CSARGGGYEQYF.

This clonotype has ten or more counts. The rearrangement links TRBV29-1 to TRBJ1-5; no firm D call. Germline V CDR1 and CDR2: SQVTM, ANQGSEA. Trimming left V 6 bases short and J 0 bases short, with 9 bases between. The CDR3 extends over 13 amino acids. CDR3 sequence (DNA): TGCAGCGTATTGCTGAATAGCAATCAGCCCCAGCATTTT. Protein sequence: CSVLLNSNQPQHF.

The CDR3 here is CASSYPRVEQYF. The DNA for the CDR3 is TGTGCCAGCAGTTACCCGCGAGTAGAGCAGTACTTC. The gene calls are TRBV6-2 or TRBV6-3 and TRBJ2-7; D is unclear. The CDR3 covers 12 residues. Germline values: CDR1 MNHEY, CDR2 SVGEGT. Deletions cut 2 bases from V and 7 bases from J, with 9 bases between.

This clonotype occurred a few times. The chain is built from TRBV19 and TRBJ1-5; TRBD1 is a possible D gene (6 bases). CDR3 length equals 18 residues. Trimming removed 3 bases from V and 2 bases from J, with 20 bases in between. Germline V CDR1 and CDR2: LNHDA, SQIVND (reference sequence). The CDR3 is CASSMSSNTGSGNQPQHF. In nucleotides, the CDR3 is TGTGCCAGTAGTATGTCATCTAATACAGGGAGCGGCAATCAGCCCCAGCATTTT.

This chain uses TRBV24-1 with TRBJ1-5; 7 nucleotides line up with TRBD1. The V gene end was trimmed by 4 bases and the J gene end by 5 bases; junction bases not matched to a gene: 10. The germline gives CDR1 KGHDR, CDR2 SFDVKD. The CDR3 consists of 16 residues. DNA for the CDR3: TGTGCCACCAGTGACTCAAGGGGGCGCTCCCATCAGCCCCAGCATTTT. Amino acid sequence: CATSDSRGRSHQPQHF.

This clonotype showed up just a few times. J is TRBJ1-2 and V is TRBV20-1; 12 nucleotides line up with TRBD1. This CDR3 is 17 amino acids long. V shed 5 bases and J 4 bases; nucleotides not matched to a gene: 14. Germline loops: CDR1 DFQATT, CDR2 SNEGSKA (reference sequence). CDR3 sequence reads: CSAPSGDRGLTGYGYTF. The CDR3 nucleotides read TGCAGTGCTCCCTCAGGGGACAGGGGGCTAACGGGCTATGGCTACACCTTC.

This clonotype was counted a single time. The CDR3 here is CASRKGGAGTEAFF. Written as DNA, the CDR3 is TGTGCCAGCAGAAAGGGGGGGGCCGGCACTGAAGCTTTCTTT. The rearrangement uses TRBV6-1 and TRBJ1-1, with TRBD1 as a possible D gene (6 bases). Germline assignment: CDR1 MNHNS and CDR2 SASEGT. The V gene lost 6 bases and the J gene lost 4 bases, with 15 bases spanning the gap. The CDR3 loop spans 14 amino acids.

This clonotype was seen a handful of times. This CDR3 is CASSYSAGGTEAFF. CDR3 DNA sequence: TGTGCCAGCAGTTACTCCGCAGGGGGCACTGAAGCTTTCTTT. The chain has TRBV6-5 and TRBJ1-1, with 7 bases aligning to TRBD1. Per the germline V gene, CDR1 is MNHEY and CDR2 is SVGAGI. The CDR3 consists of 14 residues. V dropped 0 bases and J dropped 4; count of bases not matched to a gene: 2.

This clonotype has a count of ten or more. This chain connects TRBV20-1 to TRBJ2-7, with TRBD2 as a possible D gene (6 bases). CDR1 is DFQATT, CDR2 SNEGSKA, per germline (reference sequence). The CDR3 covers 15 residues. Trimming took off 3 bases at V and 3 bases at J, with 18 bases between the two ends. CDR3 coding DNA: TGCAGTGCTAGCCCTCCGGGACTCGCACTCTACGAGCAGTACTTC. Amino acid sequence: CSASPPGLALYEQYF.

CDR3 nucleotides: TGTGCCAGCAGTCCCTGGGAGGGGACAGACTCCTACGAGCAGTACTTC. The encoded protein is CASSPWEGTDSYEQYF. This rearrangement joins TRBV12-3 or TRBV12-4 to TRBJ2-7; the D call may be TRBD1 or TRBD2 (7 bases each). V was cut by 5 bases and J by 0 bases, with 17 bases left in between. This CDR3 region has 16 residues.

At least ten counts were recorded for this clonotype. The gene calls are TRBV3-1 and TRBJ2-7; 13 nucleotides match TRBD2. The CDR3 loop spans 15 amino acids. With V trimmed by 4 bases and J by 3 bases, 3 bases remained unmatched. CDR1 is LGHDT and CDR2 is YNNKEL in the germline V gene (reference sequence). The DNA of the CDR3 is TGTGCCAGCAGCCTCGGGACTAGCGGGGTCTACGAGCAGTACTTC. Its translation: CASSLGTSGVYEQYF.

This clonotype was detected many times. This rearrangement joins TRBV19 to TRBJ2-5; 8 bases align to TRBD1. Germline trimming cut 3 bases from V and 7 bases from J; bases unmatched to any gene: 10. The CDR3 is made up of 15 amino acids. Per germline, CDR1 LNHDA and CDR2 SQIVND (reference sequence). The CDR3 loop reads CASSIVWDRSGTQYF. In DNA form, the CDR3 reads TGTGCCAGTAGTATTGTGTGGGACAGGAGTGGGACCCAGTACTTC.

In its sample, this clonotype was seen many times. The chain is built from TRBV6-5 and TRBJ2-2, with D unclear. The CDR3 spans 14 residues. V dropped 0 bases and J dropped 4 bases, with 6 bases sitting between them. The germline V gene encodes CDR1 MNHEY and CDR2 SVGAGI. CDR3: CASSYSITTGELFF. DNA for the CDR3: TGTGCCAGCAGTTACTCTATCACCACCGGGGAGCTGTTTTTT.

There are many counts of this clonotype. Here the CDR3 reads CATKLGQGLSYEQYF. CDR3 in DNA: TGTGCCACTAAACTGGGGCAGGGGCTAAGCTACGAGCAGTACTTC. This rearrangement joins TRBV6-1 to TRBJ2-7, with D possibly matching TRBD1 (6 bases). Germline CDR1 is MNHNS and CDR2 is SASEGT. The V end was cut by 10 bases, the J end by 3 bases, with 22 bases between. The CDR3 totals 15 residues.

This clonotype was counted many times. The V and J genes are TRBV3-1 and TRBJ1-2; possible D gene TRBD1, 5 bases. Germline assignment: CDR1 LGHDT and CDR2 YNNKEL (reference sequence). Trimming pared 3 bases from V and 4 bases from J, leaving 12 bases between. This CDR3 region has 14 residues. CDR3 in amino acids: CASSQQGMGYGYTF. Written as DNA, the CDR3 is TGTGCCAGCAGCCAGCAGGGTATGGGCTATGGCTACACCTTC.

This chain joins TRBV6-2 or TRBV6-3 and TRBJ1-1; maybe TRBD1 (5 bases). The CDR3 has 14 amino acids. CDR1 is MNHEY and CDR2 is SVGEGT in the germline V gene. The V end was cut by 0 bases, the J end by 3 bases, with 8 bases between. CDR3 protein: CASSYSRADTEAFF. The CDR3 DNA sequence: TGTGCCAGCAGTTACTCCAGGGCGGACACTGAAGCTTTCTTT.

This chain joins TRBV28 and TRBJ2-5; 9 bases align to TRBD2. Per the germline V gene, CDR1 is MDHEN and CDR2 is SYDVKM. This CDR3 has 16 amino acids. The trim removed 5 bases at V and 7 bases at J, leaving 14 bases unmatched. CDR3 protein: CASSPGGSGSAGTQYF. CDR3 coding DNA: TGTGCCAGCAGTCCCGGCGGTAGCGGGAGCGCGGGGACCCAGTACTTC.

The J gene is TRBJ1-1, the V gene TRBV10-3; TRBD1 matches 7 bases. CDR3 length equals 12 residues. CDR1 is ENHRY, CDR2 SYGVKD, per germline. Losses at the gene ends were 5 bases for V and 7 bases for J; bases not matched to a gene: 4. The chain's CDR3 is CAISSQGNEAFF. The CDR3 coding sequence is TGTGCCATCAGTTCACAGGGGAATGAAGCTTTCTTT.

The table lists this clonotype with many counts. The CDR3 spells CASSEARRARGYTF. The CDR3 DNA is TGTGCCAGCAGTGAAGCGAGGAGAGCGAGGGGCTACACCTTC. The rearrangement joins TRBV2 to TRBJ1-2, with no clear D. CDR1 and CDR2 (germline): SNHLY, FYNNEI. Between the trimmed V and J ends, which lost 0 bases and 8 bases, there was a span of 13 bases. This CDR3 spans 14 amino acids.

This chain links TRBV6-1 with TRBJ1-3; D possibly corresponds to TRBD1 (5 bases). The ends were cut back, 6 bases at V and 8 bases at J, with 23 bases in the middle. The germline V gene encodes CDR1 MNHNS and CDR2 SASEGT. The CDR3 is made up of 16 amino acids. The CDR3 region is CASSPRGDRVMDTIYF. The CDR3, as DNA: TGTGCCAGCAGCCCGAGAGGGGACCGAGTCATGGACACCATATATTTT.

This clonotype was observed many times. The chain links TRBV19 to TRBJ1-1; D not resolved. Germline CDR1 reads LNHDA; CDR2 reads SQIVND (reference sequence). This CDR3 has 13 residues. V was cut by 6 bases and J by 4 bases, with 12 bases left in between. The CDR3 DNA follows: TGTGCCAGTAGCAGATCCATCGGCACTGAAGCTTTCTTT. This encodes CASSRSIGTEAFF.

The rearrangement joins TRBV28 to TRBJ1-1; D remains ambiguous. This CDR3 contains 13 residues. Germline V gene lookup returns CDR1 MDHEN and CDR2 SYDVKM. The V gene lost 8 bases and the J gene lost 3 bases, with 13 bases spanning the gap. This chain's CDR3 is CASFGPAHTEAFF. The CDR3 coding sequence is TGTGCCAGCTTTGGGCCAGCCCACACTGAAGCTTTCTTT.